The clone carrying this T cell receptor (beta chain) showed up just once. Its antigen is not identified. A much larger clone lies one base from this, so it may be a read error. The CDR3 runs to 11 residues. Unique molecular identifiers tagged the TCRbeta library. Each CDR3 protein is one row after TCRdb ran MiXCR on the PCR reads. The profile covers about 460,000 distinct CDR3 sequences, with approximately 10% appearing a single time and around 2.2% taken by the ten largest. This entry belongs to a study of T-cell reconstitution after alpha-beta-depleted transplantation in children. Broader study findings: About two months after transplant, alpha-beta T cells reportedly came from several hundred expanded graft clones. Fresh T-cell production supplied most of the T-cell counts and diversity seen one year after transplant. Recipient T cells and thymic progenitors that survived gave rise to the high TCRbeta diversity observed at day 60 in some patients.

The clonotype comes from a child aged 2-15 years with inherited bone marrow failure, due to receive a stem cell transplant. This specimen was PBMCs, taken before TCRalphabeta/CD19-depleted stem cell transplant. The chain joins TRBV12-3 or TRBV12-4 to TRBJ2-7; D is ambiguous. The CDR3 region is CARSLSHEQYF. As DNA, the CDR3 is TGTGCCCGCAGTTTAAGCCACGAGCAGTACTTC.